This T cell receptor beta chain was captured in a study of blood T cells in healthy people across ages. Regarding the study as a whole: In these data, TCR beta diversity tracked strongly with naive T cell percentage.

This clonotype has a handful of counts. The antigen is unknown. It was with a sample-barcoded 5' primer and a J-beta primer mix that a second PCR of about 6 to 12 cycles was run. A single record per CDR3 protein comes from TCRdb applying MiXCR to the 5' RACE reads. This table holds just over 1 million distinct CDR3 sequences, under 55% found once. This CDR3 has 14 amino acids. CDR1 is DFQATT, CDR2 SNEGSKA, per germline (reference sequence). The receptor was derived from a woman aged 60-75 years in good health. The specimen sequenced was blood. This chain links TRBV20-1 with TRBJ2-4; the match to TRBD1 covers 9 bases. The DNA end is more similar to TRBJ2-7, so the J call may be wrong. As DNA, the CDR3 is TGCAGTGCTAGGTACAGGGGGCTGATCTACGAGCAGTACTTC. This codes for CSARYRGLIYEQYF.